This T cell receptor beta chain was retrieved from a study of blood T cells in healthy people across ages. This clonotype was detected only a few times. Then a second PCR, running roughly 7 to 11 cycles, was carried out with a sample-barcoded 5' primer and a J-beta primer mix. Each cDNA molecule carried a tag from a template-switch adaptor that contained 12 random nucleotides. In TCRdb, the 5' RACE reads were re-called with MiXCR into one record per CDR3 protein. The sample includes 1.5 million to 2 million distinct CDR3 sequences, about 32% seen only once; the top ten take 10% to 12%. The sample consisted of blood. This clonotype was obtained from a woman aged 30 to 39 in good health.

Here the CDR3 DNA reads TGTGCCAGCAGCCAAGATTTCACTAGCGGGGACTACGAGCAGTACTTC. Translating gives CASSQDFTSGDYEQYF. The chain links TRBV4-2 to TRBJ2-7, with TRBD2 identical over 10 bases. The trim removed 0 bases at V and 3 bases at J, leaving 5 bases unmatched. CDR3 length equals 16 residues. Germline loops: CDR1 LGHNA, CDR2 YNFKEQ.